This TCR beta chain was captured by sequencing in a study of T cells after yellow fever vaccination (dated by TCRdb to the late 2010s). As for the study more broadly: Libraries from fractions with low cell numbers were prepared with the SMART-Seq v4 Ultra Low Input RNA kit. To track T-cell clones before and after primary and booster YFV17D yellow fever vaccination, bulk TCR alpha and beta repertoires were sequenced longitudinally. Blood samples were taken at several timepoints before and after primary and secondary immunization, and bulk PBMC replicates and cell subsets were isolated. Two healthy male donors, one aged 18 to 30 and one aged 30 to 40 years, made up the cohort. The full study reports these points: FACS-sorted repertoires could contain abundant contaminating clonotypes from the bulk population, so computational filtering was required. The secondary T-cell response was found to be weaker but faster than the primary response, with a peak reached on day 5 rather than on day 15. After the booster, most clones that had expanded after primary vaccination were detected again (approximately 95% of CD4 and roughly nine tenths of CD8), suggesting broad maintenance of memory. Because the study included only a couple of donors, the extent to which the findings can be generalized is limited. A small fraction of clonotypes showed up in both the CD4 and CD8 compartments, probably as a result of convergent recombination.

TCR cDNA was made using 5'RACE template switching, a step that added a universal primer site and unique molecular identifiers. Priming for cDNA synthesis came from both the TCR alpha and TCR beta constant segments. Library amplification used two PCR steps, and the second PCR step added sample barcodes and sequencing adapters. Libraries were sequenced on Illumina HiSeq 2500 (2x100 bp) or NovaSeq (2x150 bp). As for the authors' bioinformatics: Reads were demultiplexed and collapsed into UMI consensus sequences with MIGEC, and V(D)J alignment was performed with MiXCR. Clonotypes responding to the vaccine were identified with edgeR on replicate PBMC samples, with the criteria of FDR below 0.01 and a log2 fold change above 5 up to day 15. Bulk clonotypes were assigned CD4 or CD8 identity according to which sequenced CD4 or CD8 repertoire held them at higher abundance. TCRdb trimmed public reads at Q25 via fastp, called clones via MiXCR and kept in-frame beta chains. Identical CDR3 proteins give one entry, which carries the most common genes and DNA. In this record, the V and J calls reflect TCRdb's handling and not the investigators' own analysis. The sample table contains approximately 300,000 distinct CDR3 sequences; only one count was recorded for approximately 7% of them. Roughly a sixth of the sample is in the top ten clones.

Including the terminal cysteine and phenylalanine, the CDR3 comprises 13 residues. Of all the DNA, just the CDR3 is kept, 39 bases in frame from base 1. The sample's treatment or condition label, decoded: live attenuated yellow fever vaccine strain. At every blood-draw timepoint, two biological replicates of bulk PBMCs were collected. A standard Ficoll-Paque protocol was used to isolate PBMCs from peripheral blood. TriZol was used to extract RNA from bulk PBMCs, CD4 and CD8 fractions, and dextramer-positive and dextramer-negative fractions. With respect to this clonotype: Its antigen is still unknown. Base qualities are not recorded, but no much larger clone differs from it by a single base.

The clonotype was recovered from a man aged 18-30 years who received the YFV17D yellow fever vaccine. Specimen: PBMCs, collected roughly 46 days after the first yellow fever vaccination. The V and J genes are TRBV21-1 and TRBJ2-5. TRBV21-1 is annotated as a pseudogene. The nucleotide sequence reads TGTGCCAGCAGCAAATACGGTCAAGAGACCCAGTACTTC. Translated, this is CASSKYGQETQYF.